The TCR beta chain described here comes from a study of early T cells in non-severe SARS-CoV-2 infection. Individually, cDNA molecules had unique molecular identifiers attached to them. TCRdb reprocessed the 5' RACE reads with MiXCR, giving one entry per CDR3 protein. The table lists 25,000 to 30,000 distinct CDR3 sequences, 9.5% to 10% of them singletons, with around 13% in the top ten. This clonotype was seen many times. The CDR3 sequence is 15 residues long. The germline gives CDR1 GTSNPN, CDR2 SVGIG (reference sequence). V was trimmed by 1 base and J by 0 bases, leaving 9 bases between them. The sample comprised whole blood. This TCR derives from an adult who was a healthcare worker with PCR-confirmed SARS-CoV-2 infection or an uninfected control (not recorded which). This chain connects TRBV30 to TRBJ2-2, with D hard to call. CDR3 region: CAWSGARSNTGELFF. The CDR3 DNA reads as TGTGCCTGGAGTGGGGCAAGATCGAACACCGGGGAGCTGTTTTTT.